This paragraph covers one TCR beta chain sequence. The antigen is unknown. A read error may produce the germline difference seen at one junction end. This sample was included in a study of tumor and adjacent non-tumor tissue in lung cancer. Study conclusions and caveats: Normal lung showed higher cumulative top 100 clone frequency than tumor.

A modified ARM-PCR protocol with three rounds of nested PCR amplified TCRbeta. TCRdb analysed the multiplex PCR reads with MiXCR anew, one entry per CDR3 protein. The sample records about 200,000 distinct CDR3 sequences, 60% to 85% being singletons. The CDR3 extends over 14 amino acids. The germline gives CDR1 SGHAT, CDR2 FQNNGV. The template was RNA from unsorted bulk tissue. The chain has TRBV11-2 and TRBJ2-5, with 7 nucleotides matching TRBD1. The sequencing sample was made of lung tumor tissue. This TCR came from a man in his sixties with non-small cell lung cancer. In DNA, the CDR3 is TGTGTCAGCAGCGTCGGGACAGTCGGGGAGACCCAGTACTTC. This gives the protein CVSSVGTVGETQYF.